This TCR beta chain was recovered during a study of cytomegalovirus exposure and HLA in healthy donors. Study in general: The 95 million to 120 million unique TCR beta sequences, from roughly 170 million T cells, were found by an earlier analysis.

Both 60 Vbeta primers and 13 Jbeta primers went into the PCR. In the study's own analysis: The count from a later analysis was 79 million or so unique TCR beta chains, about 9.9 million of them shared. TCRdb's table, derived via immunoSEQ multiplex PCR, lists solely in-frame clones and lacks some. The DNA gave D and trimming, while V, J and clone size come from that table. The table lists 150,000 to 200,000 clones. The CDR3 consists of 13 residues. Trimming removed 4 bases from V and 3 bases from J, with 9 bases in between. CDR1 and CDR2 (germline): MNHEY, SVGAGI. This sequence was found in a man aged 25 to 40 in good health and CMV-seronegative. The specimen sequenced was PBMCs. The V call is TRBV6-5, the J call TRBJ2-5; possible D gene TRBD2, 5 bases. The CDR3 bases are TGTGCCAGCAGTTCAGACGGGAAAGAGACCCAGTACTTC. Its translation is CASSSDGKETQYF.